The clone carrying this TCR beta chain was detected ten times or more. Its target is not known. This entry belongs to a study of breast tumors, draining lymph nodes, adjacent tissues. The study's findings and limits: Findings are consistent with lymph node origin and intratumoral expansion of most tumor T cells. Tumor TCR diversity was below lymph nodes but above nontumor tissue.

TCRdb re-called the multiplex PCR reads with MiXCR, one entry per CDR3 protein. This sample carries 6,000 or so distinct CDR3 sequences, around two fifths of them seen once, and the ten largest clones take about 45%. The receptor's source is a female donor with breast cancer. Some clones in this sample may be carry-over from other donors' samples. The material sequenced was tumor-adjacent breast tissue.

The CDR3 DNA sequence: TGTGCCAGCAGTTCACCCGGGACGGACTATGGCTACACCTTC. It codes for CASSSPGTDYGYTF. The chain is built from TRBV28 and TRBJ1-2; possible D gene TRBD1, 5 bases. The length of the CDR3 is 14 residues. CDR1 MDHEN and CDR2 SYDVKM come from the germline V gene. Trimming shortened V by 4 bases and J by 3 bases, and 12 bases separated the two germline ends.